The 31 T cell receptor beta chains below were found in one sample sequenced in a study of blood T cell repertoires in COVID-19. The method was immunoSEQ multiplex PCR; TCRdb's version includes in-frame clones alone and lacks a portion of them. This sample has hundreds of thousands of clones, with roughly 85% found just once. Sequencing was done on a sample of peripheral blood. The source is a woman aged 18-35 years who had recovered from COVID-19.

The rearrangement joins TRBV12-3 or TRBV12-4 to TRBJ2-5, with D uncertain. Trimming took 7 bases from V and 7 from J, leaving 10 bases between them. The CDR3 covers 11 residues. The CDR3 nucleotides are TGTGCCAGCAATGTCGCAGGGACCCAGTACTTC. It encodes CASNVAGTQYF.

The chain uses TRBV5-1 and TRBJ1-3; D call uncertain. The CDR3 extends over 18 amino acids. V was shortened by 3 bases and J by 7 bases, with 26 bases between the two germline ends. CDR1 and CDR2 from the germline V gene are SGHRS and YFSETQ. Here the CDR3 reads CASSSTLVAGSQRNTIYF. The DNA of the CDR3 is TGCGCCAGCAGCTCTACGCTCGTGGCCGGGTCTCAGAGGAACACCATATATTTT.

The chain carries TRBV7-3 and TRBJ1-1; D gene uncertain. The CDR3 totals 14 residues. The germline gives CDR1 SGHTA, CDR2 FQGTGA. The V gene lost 0 bases and the J gene lost 4 bases, with 9 bases spanning the gap. This chain's CDR3 is CASSLTLGSTEAFF. CDR3 in DNA: TGTGCCAGCAGCTTAACGTTGGGGAGCACTGAAGCTTTCTTT.

The rearrangement links TRBV6-5 to TRBJ2-5; TRBD1 might be the D (7 bases). Trimming shortened V by 6 bases and J by 7 bases, and 18 bases separated the two germline ends. This CDR3 region has 14 residues. Germline lookup yields CDR1 MNHEY and CDR2 SVGAGI. For the CDR3, the DNA is TGTGCCAGCAGAAGCCCAAGGCAGGGGGGGACCCAGTACTTC. Translating it yields CASRSPRQGGTQYF.

The chain uses TRBV21-1 and TRBJ1-2; the table's D call, TRBD1, has no DNA check behind it. TRBV21-1 constitutes a pseudogene. CDR3 length: 12 amino acids. The CDR3 DNA follows: TGTGCCAGCAGCCCCCCCAGGAATGGCTACACCTTC. It codes for CASSPPRNGYTF.

V and J are TRBV7-9 and TRBJ1-5; perhaps TRBD1 as D (5 bases). V lost 3 bases and J 1 base, leaving 16 bases between the germline ends. The CDR3 length is 17 residues. CDR1 SEHNR and CDR2 FQNEAQ come from the germline V gene (reference sequence). In DNA form, the CDR3 reads TGTGCCAGCAGCTTTGGAGCGACAGCCCTAAGCAATCAGCCCCAGCATTTT. The encoded protein is CASSFGATALSNQPQHF.

The V call is TRBV19, the J call TRBJ2-1; 7 nucleotides match TRBD1. V gave up 7 bases and J gave up 4 bases; unmatched junction bases: 7. There are 14 residues in the CDR3. The germline gives CDR1 LNHDA, CDR2 SQIVND (reference sequence). The CDR3 nucleotides are TGTGCCAGTATAGAGACAGGGTCGTACAATGAGCAGTTCTTC. Residues: CASIETGSYNEQFF.

The chain couples TRBV18 to TRBJ2-7, with TRBD2 identical over 13 bases. CDR3 length: 14 residues. Per germline, CDR1 KGHSH and CDR2 LQKENI. V shed 3 bases and J 5 bases; nucleotides not matched to a gene: 1. The CDR3 loop reads CASSPGTSGNEQYF. The DNA for the CDR3 is TGTGCCAGCTCACCGGGGACTAGCGGGAACGAGCAGTACTTC.

V is TRBV25-1 and J is TRBJ1-6; the D gene is possibly TRBD1 (6 bases). Germline loops: CDR1 MGHDK, CDR2 SYGVNS. The CDR3 spans 14 residues. Between the trimmed V and J ends, which lost 6 bases and 9 bases, there was a span of 15 bases. CDR3 DNA sequence: TGTGCCAGCAGCCCGGGACACTTTAGTTCACCCCTCCACTTT. Encoded protein: CASSPGHFSSPLHF.

The chain carries TRBV28 and TRBJ1-1, with a possible D match to TRBD1 (5 bases). There are 12 residues in the CDR3. V was trimmed by 5 bases and J by 1 base, leaving 5 bases between them. Germline V gene sequence: CDR1 MDHEN, CDR2 SYDVKM. CDR3 amino acids: CASSTGNTEAFF. In DNA, the CDR3 is TGTGCCAGCAGTACAGGGAACACTGAAGCTTTCTTT. Full variable domain (outside the CDR3, taken from reference TRBV28 and TRBJ1-1): DVKVTQSSRYLVKRTGEKVFLECVQDMDHENMFWYRQDPGLGLRLIYFSYDVKMKEKGDIPEGYSVSREKKERFSLILESASTNQTSMYLCASSTGNTEAFFGQGTRLTVV.

The chain has TRBV11-2 and TRBJ2-1, with TRBD1 identical over 11 bases. This CDR3 contains 14 residues. V was pared by 5 bases and J by 9 bases, with 6 bases of the junction left unmatched. CDR1 and CDR2 (germline): SGHAT, FQNNGV. The CDR3 bases are TGTGCCAGCAGCACCGGGGACAGGGGGACTGAGCAGTTCTTC. The encoded protein is CASSTGDRGTEQFF.

The rearrangement joins TRBV6-5 to TRBJ2-2, with a weak D call TRBD1 (6 bases). The CDR3 is 15 residues long. Trimming took 2 bases from V and 5 from J, leaving 12 bases between them. Germline V CDR1 and CDR2: MNHEY, SVGAGI. CDR3 sequence (DNA): TGTGCCAGCAGTTACCGCATAAGGGGGACCGGGGAGCTGTTTTTT. Translation: CASSYRIRGTGELFF.

The chain combines TRBV27 with TRBJ1-1, with a weak D call TRBD1 (6 bases). Trimming removed 4 bases at V and 5 bases at J, with 17 bases between. The CDR3 loop spans 15 amino acids. Germline lookup yields CDR1 MNHEY and CDR2 SMNVEV (reference sequence). The CDR3 nucleotides are TGTGCCAGCAGTTATGGGGGGGCGCTTTTGACTGAAGCTTTCTTT. It encodes CASSYGGALLTEAFF.

The CDR3: CASSQIGAEQYF. The CDR3 DNA follows: TGTGCCAGCAGCCAAATAGGGGCCGAGCAGTACTTC. The V call is TRBV3-1 (or the pseudogene TRBV3-2), the J call TRBJ2-7, with D maybe TRBD1 (5 bases). The CDR3 sequence is 12 residues long. V was clipped by 2 bases and J by 6 bases, with 8 bases between them. Germline V gene sequence: CDR1 LGHDT, CDR2 YNNKEL (reference sequence).

The rearrangement uses TRBV5-4 and TRBJ2-5; 7 positions agree with TRBD2. The CDR3 is 15 residues long. J was trimmed by 7 bases and V by 1 base; bases with no gene match: 10. Germline V gene sequence: CDR1 SGHNT, CDR2 YYREEE (reference sequence). The CDR3 loop is CASSLWGGPMGTQYF. The DNA for the CDR3 is TGTGCCAGCAGCTTGTGGGGAGGGCCAATGGGGACCCAGTACTTC.

The J gene is TRBJ2-5, the V gene TRBV25-1, with 11 bases identical to TRBD2. Germline lookup yields CDR1 MGHDK and CDR2 SYGVNS. V was pared by 5 bases and J by 2 bases, with 10 bases of the junction left unmatched. The CDR3 has 17 residues. As DNA, the CDR3 is TGTGCCAGCAGTTTTCAACAACTAGCGGGAGCGCAAGAGACCCAGTACTTC. It yields the protein CASSFQQLAGAQETQYF. The variable domain in full, with the rest retrieved from reference TRBV25-1 and TRBJ2-5, is EADIYQTPRYLVIGTGKKITLECSQTMGHDKMYWYQQDPGMELHLIHYSYGVNSTEKGDLSSESTVSRIRTEHFPLTLESARPSHTSQYLCASSFQQLAGAQETQYFGPGTRLLVL.

The chain combines TRBV5-5 with TRBJ2-1, with a possible D match to TRBD1 (6 bases). Trimming took off 2 bases at V and 5 bases at J, with 17 bases between the two ends. The CDR3 is made up of 16 amino acids. CDR1 and CDR2 (germline): SGHKS, YYEKEE (reference sequence). CDR3 loop: CASSFYYRVDDNEQFF. The CDR3 nucleotides are TGTGCCAGCAGCTTTTATTACAGGGTTGATGACAATGAGCAGTTCTTC.

The J gene is TRBJ2-4, the V gene TRBV5-8; 7 nucleotides match TRBD1. The V gene's germline CDR1 is SGHTS and CDR2 YDEGEE. The CDR3 has 13 residues. Trimming removed 2 bases from V and 8 bases from J; junction bases left unmatched: 4. CDR3 bases: TGTGCCAGCAGCTTCAGGGGGTCGGACATTCAGTACTTC. It specifies CASSFRGSDIQYF.

This chain uses TRBV4-1 with TRBJ2-3; D not resolved. V lost 2 bases and J 4 bases, leaving 7 bases between the germline ends. Germline CDR1 MGHRA, CDR2 YSYEKL. The CDR3 runs to 13 residues. DNA of the CDR3: TGCGCCAGCAGCCAACAGTCCGCAGATACGCAGTATTTT. Its protein product is CASSQQSADTQYF.

The chain employs TRBV13 and TRBJ1-1; D uncertain. This CDR3 has 14 amino acids. The germline V gene encodes CDR1 PRHDT and CDR2 FYEKMQ (reference sequence). Deletions cut 5 bases from V and 6 bases from J, with 16 bases between. The CDR3 DNA reads TGTGCCAGCAGCCCGGAGGGCAGAGATGCTGAAGCTTTCTTT. Its translation: CASSPEGRDAEAFF.

The chain's CDR3 is CSVGDRVGTEAFF. For the CDR3, the DNA is TGCAGCGTTGGGGACAGGGTCGGCACTGAAGCTTTCTTT. The chain links TRBV29-1 to TRBJ1-1; 9 bases fit TRBD1. The CDR3 loop spans 13 amino acids. From germline, CDR1 is SQVTM and CDR2 ANQGSEA. J was trimmed by 4 bases and V by 4 bases; bases with no gene match: 4.

This clone was observed a handful of times. Other nucleotide sequences in the sample specify the same CDR3. This chain connects TRBV11-2 to TRBJ1-5; D is uncertain. The CDR3 has 12 residues. Germline CDR1 and CDR2: SGHAT and FQNNGV. V lost 5 bases and J 5 bases, leaving 7 bases between the germline ends. CDR3 residues: CASSPGDQPQHF. The CDR3 region has the DNA TGTGCCAGCAGCCCCGGAGATCAGCCCCAGCATTTT.

The chain couples TRBV27 to TRBJ2-1, with 10 bases identical to TRBD2. The germline V gene has CDR1 MNHEY and CDR2 SMNVEV (reference sequence). The CDR3 is made up of 16 amino acids. Trimming removed 7 bases from V and 2 bases from J; junction bases left unmatched: 8. The CDR3 loop reads CASNPRTSGPYNEQFF. In nucleotides, the CDR3 is TGTGCCAGCAATCCAAGGACTAGCGGCCCCTACAATGAGCAGTTCTTC.

The genes are TRBV4-3 and TRBJ2-7, with 9 positions matching TRBD2. Germline lookup yields CDR1 LGHNA and CDR2 YSLEER. The CDR3 loop spans 15 amino acids. Unmatched junction bases numbered 5, after V lost 0 bases and J lost 5 bases. The CDR3 is CASSQEPGLADEQYF. CDR3 sequence (DNA): TGCGCCAGCAGCCAAGAACCGGGACTAGCCGACGAGCAGTACTTC.

The J gene is TRBJ2-7, the V gene TRBV10-1; D ambiguous. The CDR3 is 15 residues long. The V end was cut by 7 bases, the J end by 1 base, with 17 bases between. Per germline, CDR1 WNHNN and CDR2 SYGVQD (reference sequence). Here the CDR3 DNA reads TGCGCCAGCACCCCTCTCGCGCCGATATCCTACGAGCAGTACTTC. This codes for CASTPLAPISYEQYF.

There are a few counts of this clone. The chain combines TRBV27 with TRBJ2-7, with a possible D match to TRBD2 (6 bases). Germline CDR1 is MNHEY and CDR2 is SMNVEV (reference sequence). Deletions cut 3 bases from V and 2 bases from J, with 11 bases between. The CDR3 loop spans 14 amino acids. DNA of the CDR3: TGTGCCAGCAGTTTCGGGGCGGGAACCTACGAGCAGTACTTC. Its protein is CASSFGAGTYEQYF.

The sample holds a few counts of this clone. V is TRBV18 and J is TRBJ1-2; 7 nucleotides line up with TRBD1. The CDR3 runs 14 residues. The germline V gene encodes CDR1 KGHSH and CDR2 LQKENI. V trimming: 3 bases; J trimming: 4 bases; junction bases outside the gene matches: 5. The CDR3 DNA sequence: TGTGCCAGCTCACCTCGGACAGGCCCCTATGGCTACACCTTC. Its translation is CASSPRTGPYGYTF.

The chain links TRBV10-3 to TRBJ1-5, with TRBD1 as a possible D gene (5 bases). Germline values: CDR1 ENHRY, CDR2 SYGVKD. The CDR3 sequence is 13 residues long. The V end lost 8 bases, the J end lost 2 bases, and 10 bases lay between the germline ends. This CDR3 is CAIAGTGNQPQHF. The DNA of the CDR3 is TGTGCCATCGCCGGGACTGGCAATCAGCCCCAGCATTTT.

The chain uses TRBV3-1 (or the pseudogene TRBV3-2) and TRBJ1-1; no definite D call. The germline CDR1 and CDR2 sequences are LGHDT and YNNKEL (reference sequence). CDR3 size: 15 residues. V was clipped by 4 bases and J by 0 bases, with 12 bases between them. This chain's CDR3 is CASSPPGPMNTEAFF. The CDR3 bases are TGTGCCAGCAGCCCACCTGGGCCCATGAACACTGAAGCTTTCTTT.

The genes are TRBV7-9 and TRBJ1-4, with D hard to call. This CDR3 is built from 16 residues. Germline V gene data show CDR1 as SEHNR and CDR2 as FQNEAQ (reference sequence). V lost 5 bases to trimming and J lost 1 base, with 14 bases between them. Here the CDR3 DNA reads TGTGCCAGCAGCCTTAGAGTCGCGAGAACTAATGAAAAACTGTTTTTT. Protein product: CASSLRVARTNEKLFF.

This chain links TRBV4-1 with TRBJ1-1, with 7 bases aligning to TRBD1. From germline, CDR1 is MGHRA and CDR2 YSYEKL. The J segment lost 5 bases and the V segment lost 3 bases, leaving 9 bases of the junction unmatched. The CDR3 totals 15 residues. DNA for the CDR3: TGCGCCAGCAGCCATCCCGGACAGGTTGTAACTGAAGCTTTCTTT. Its translation: CASSHPGQVVTEAFF.